What follows are 11 T cell receptor beta chains derived from one specimen sequenced in a study of CD8 T cells in Susac syndrome. About 0.5 to 1 ug RNA was reverse transcribed with random hexamers. TCRdb analysed the immunoSEQ multiplex PCR reads with MiXCR anew, one entry per CDR3 protein. The sample records approximately 160,000 distinct CDR3 sequences, approximately 93% being singletons. Sequencing was done on a sample of CD4+ T cells from PBMCs. These receptors were obtained from a human donor with multiple sclerosis.

The J gene is TRBJ2-7, the V gene TRBV27; 12 nucleotides align to TRBD2. Trimming at V came to 5 bases and at J to 3 bases, leaving 8 bases not matched to a gene. Germline CDR1 and CDR2: MNHEY and SMNVEV (reference sequence). The CDR3 extends over 16 amino acids. Written as DNA, the CDR3 is TGTGCCAGCAGTAACGGACTAGCGGGGACATACTACGAGCAGTACTTC. This translates into CASSNGLAGTYYEQYF.

This clonotype was picked up one time. The chain recombines TRBV19 with TRBJ2-1; possibly TRBD2 for D (6 bases). The ends were cut back, 7 bases at V and 8 bases at J, with 18 bases in the middle. Per the germline V gene, CDR1 is LNHDA and CDR2 is SQIVND (reference sequence). The CDR3 loop spans 14 amino acids. The CDR3 here is CASTRGGAQDEQFF. The CDR3 DNA reads as TGTGCCAGTACCCGGGGCGGGGCGCAGGATGAGCAGTTCTTC.

The CDR3 DNA is TGTGCCAGCAGCAGACTAGCGGGAGACGGTGAGCAGTTCTTC. It specifies CASSRLAGDGEQFF. The V call is TRBV3-1, the J call TRBJ2-1; TRBD2 matches 12 bases. The CDR3 is made up of 14 amino acids. The V and J ends lost 5 bases and 9 bases, in that order; junction bases with no gene match: 5. Germline loops: CDR1 LGHDT, CDR2 YNNKEL (reference sequence).

The chain links TRBV20-1 to TRBJ2-3; D may be TRBD2 (6 bases). V was trimmed by 0 bases and J by 1 base, leaving 11 bases between them. Germline V CDR1 and CDR2: DFQATT, SNEGSKA (reference sequence). The CDR3 is 15 residues long. The CDR3 nucleotides read TGCAGTGCTAGAGATTCATCTAGCGGCACAGATACGCAGTATTTT. Translated, it gives CSARDSSSGTDTQYF.

A word on this clonotype: A junction end diverges from the germline sequence, so it may reflect a read error. The chain carries TRBV7-3 and TRBJ1-4; 12 nucleotides agree with TRBD1. The CDR3 runs 15 residues. Germline CDR1 is SGHTA and CDR2 is FQGTGA. The CDR3 sequence is CASSLTGQGAEKLFF. Here the CDR3 DNA reads TGTGCCAGCAGCCTAACGGGACAGGGGGCCGAAAAACTGTTTTTT.

This chain joins TRBV6-6 and TRBJ1-2, with a tentative D call TRBD1 (6 bases). V was pared by 7 bases and J by 1 base, with 16 bases between. In germline, CDR1 is MNHNY, CDR2 SVGAGI (reference sequence). The CDR3 runs 15 residues. CDR3 sequence (DNA): TGTGCCAGCACCCCGACAGGTCCCGTTAACTATGGCTACACCTTC. It yields the protein CASTPTGPVNYGYTF.

The genes are TRBV2 and TRBJ2-3, with D possibly called TRBD1 or TRBD2 (5 bases each). Trimming pared 4 bases from V and 2 bases from J, leaving 13 bases between. CDR1 and CDR2 (germline): SNHLY, FYNNEI. The CDR3 runs 15 residues. CDR3: CASSAPGTVTDTQYF. The CDR3 DNA reads as TGTGCCAGCAGTGCTCCCGGGACGGTCACAGATACGCAGTATTTT. Together with reference TRBV2 and TRBJ2-3, the CDR3 gives the full variable domain: EPEVTQTPSHQVTQMGQEVILRCVPISNHLYFYWYRQILGQKVEFLVSFYNNEISEKSEIFDDQFSVERPDGSNFTLKIRSTKLEDSAMYFCASSAPGTVTDTQYFGPGTRLTVL.

This chain connects TRBV5-1 to TRBJ2-3, with D unclear. This CDR3 has 16 residues. V was cut by 6 bases and J by 1 base, with 18 bases left in between. Germline lookup yields CDR1 SGHRS and CDR2 YFSETQ. The CDR3 bases are TGCGCCAGCATCCCCTGGCACTCAGGCCGCACAGATACGCAGTATTTT. This encodes CASIPWHSGRTDTQYF.

This chain joins TRBV4-2 and TRBJ2-3; 10 nucleotides match TRBD2. The V and J ends lost 1 base and 4 bases, in that order; junction bases with no gene match: 5. Germline V CDR1 and CDR2: LGHNA, YNFKEQ. This CDR3 is built from 16 residues. CDR3 in amino acids: CASSQASGRAADTQYF. The CDR3 coding sequence is TGTGCCAGCAGCCAAGCAAGCGGGAGGGCCGCAGATACGCAGTATTTT.

V and J are TRBV4-3 and TRBJ1-2, with D maybe TRBD1 (5 bases). The CDR3 loop spans 15 amino acids. V lost 0 bases and J 4 bases, leaving 12 bases between the germline ends. Germline V gives CDR1 LGHNA, CDR2 YSLEER. The CDR3 DNA reads TGCGCCAGCAGCCAAGATCCAGGGCTTGGCTATGGCTACACCTTC. This encodes CASSQDPGLGYGYTF.

The CDR3: CASSPPAGQTQETQYF. The CDR3 DNA follows: TGTGCCAGCAGCCCCCCGGCGGGACAGACACAAGAGACCCAGTACTTC. This rearrangement joins TRBV5-4 to TRBJ2-5; possible D gene TRBD1, 7 bases. V gave up 4 bases and J gave up 2 bases, with 18 bases separating them. The germline V gene has CDR1 SGHNT and CDR2 YYREEE (reference sequence). The CDR3 covers 16 residues.